These 20 T cell receptor beta chains share one sample of origin, sequenced in a study of CD8 T cells in ankylosing spondylitis. These receptors' targets are unknown. Overall study results and limits: For ankylosing spondylitis blood, a TCR beta motif of under ten highly homologous variants appeared characteristic.

From the 5' RACE reads, TCRdb called clonotypes with MiXCR, one entry per CDR3 protein. The sample carries under 450,000 distinct CDR3 sequences, 17% recorded once. Sequences were obtained from blood, either unsorted or a sorted T cell fraction (not recorded which). The receptor set was obtained from a male donor with ankylosing spondylitis.

There are many counts of this clonotype. In nucleotides, the CDR3 is TGTGCCAGCAGGCAAGAGGGGTCTTCCTACGAGCAGTACTTC. Translation gives CASRQEGSSYEQYF. The chain combines TRBV12-3 or TRBV12-4 with TRBJ2-7; D tentatively fits TRBD1 or TRBD2 (5 bases each). Trimming stripped 6 bases from V and 1 base from J, with 13 bases between. This CDR3 has 14 residues.

In this sample, this clonotype turned up many times. The chain combines TRBV20-1 with TRBJ1-6, with D hard to call. CDR1 is DFQATT and CDR2 is SNEGSKA in the germline V gene (reference sequence). CDR3 length equals 18 residues. The V and J ends lost 0 bases and 6 bases respectively, with 21 bases between them. The CDR3 DNA sequence: TGCAGTGCTAGAGATCCCAACAGCCTGGTGGGTGGTAATTCACCCCTCCACTTT. Encoded protein: CSARDPNSLVGGNSPLHF.

The chain employs TRBV5-1 and TRBJ2-5; 8 positions match TRBD2. Unmatched junction bases numbered 6, after V lost 5 bases and J lost 0 bases. CDR1 and CDR2 (germline): SGHRS, YFSETQ. The CDR3 contains 15 residues. In DNA form, the CDR3 reads TGCGCCAGCAGGTCGGGGGGGGCCGACCAAGAGACCCAGTACTTC. Translation gives CASRSGGADQETQYF. The full variable domain, with the rest looked up from reference TRBV5-1 and TRBJ2-5, is KAGVTQTPRYLIKTRGQQVTLSCSPISGHRSVSWYQQTPGQGLQFLFEYFSETQRNKGNFPGRFSGRQFSNSRSEMNVSTLELGDSALYLCASRSGGADQETQYFGPGTRLLVL.

This chain uses TRBV20-1 with TRBJ2-5; 11 nucleotides match TRBD2. The CDR3 contains 13 residues. From germline, CDR1 is DFQATT and CDR2 SNEGSKA (reference sequence). V lost 6 bases and J lost 7; bases outside the gene matches: 7. Here the CDR3 DNA reads TGCAGTGCCCCAACTAGCGGGGGAGGGACCCAGTACTTC. Amino acid sequence: CSAPTSGGGTQYF.

This clonotype has ten or more counts. The chain recombines TRBV20-1 with TRBJ1-1, with 7 nucleotides matching TRBD1. CDR3 length: 17 amino acids. CDR1 is DFQATT, CDR2 SNEGSKA, per germline (reference sequence). V lost 6 bases and J lost 6; bases outside the gene matches: 22. The CDR3 here is CSAYPRGIQRGIPEAFF. The CDR3 coding sequence is TGCAGTGCCTACCCCAGGGGGATCCAAAGGGGGATCCCTGAAGCTTTCTTT.

This clonotype was seen at least ten times. The gene calls are TRBV12-3 or TRBV12-4 and TRBJ2-2, with D possibly TRBD1 on 6 matching bases. Between the trimmed V and J ends, which lost 10 bases and 0 bases, there was a span of 12 bases. The CDR3 loop spans 14 amino acids. CDR3 region: CATSKGANTGELFF. In DNA form, the CDR3 reads TGTGCCACGTCCAAGGGGGCGAACACCGGGGAGCTGTTTTTT.

In this sample, this clonotype turned up a few times. The V and J genes are TRBV18 and TRBJ1-2; D unresolved. Trimming removed 2 bases from V and 1 base from J, with 11 bases in between. Per the germline V gene, CDR1 is KGHSH and CDR2 is LQKENI. The CDR3 contains 15 residues. The CDR3 loop is CASSPSRTDNYGYTF. Written as DNA, the CDR3 is TGTGCCAGCTCACCATCCAGAACCGATAACTATGGCTACACCTTC.

J is TRBJ2-5 and V is TRBV20-1; a possible D gene is TRBD1 (8 bases). With 8 bases removed from V and 4 bases from J, the gap between germline ends came to 14 bases. Germline-derived CDR1 and CDR2 are DFQATT and SNEGSKA (reference sequence). The CDR3 has 12 residues. The CDR3 nucleotides read TGCAGTTGTAACAGGGGGGGAGAGACCCAGTACTTC. It yields the protein CSCNRGGETQYF.

V is TRBV19 and J is TRBJ2-7; 10 bases are shared with TRBD1. The CDR3 extends over 16 amino acids. The J segment lost 5 bases and the V segment lost 5 bases, leaving 12 bases of the junction unmatched. Germline assignment: CDR1 LNHDA and CDR2 SQIVND (reference sequence). CDR3 protein: CASSLGAGTGENEQYF. CDR3 DNA sequence: TGTGCCAGTAGTTTGGGCGCGGGGACAGGGGAGAACGAGCAGTACTTC.

The chain couples TRBV28 to TRBJ1-2; D call uncertain. The V end was cut by 6 bases, the J end by 1 base, with 12 bases between. The CDR3 is 14 residues long. Looked up from germline, CDR1 is MDHEN and CDR2 is SYDVKM. CDR3 bases: TGTGCCAGCAGCATATCGGGCATTAACTATGGCTACACCTTC. Protein: CASSISGINYGYTF.

This clonotype came up a few times. This rearrangement joins TRBV4-1 to TRBJ1-6; no definite D call. The CDR3 runs 12 residues. V was clipped by 0 bases and J by 10 bases, with 4 bases between them. Germline-derived CDR1 and CDR2 are MGHRA and YSYEKL. The CDR3 DNA follows: TGCGCCAGCAGCCAAGAGGGCTCACCCCTCCACTTT. It encodes CASSQEGSPLHF.

The J gene is TRBJ1-4, the V gene TRBV14, with D uncertain. CDR3 size: 17 residues. V lost 1 base and J 5 bases, leaving 17 bases between the germline ends. The V gene's germline CDR1 is SGHDN and CDR2 FVKESK. As DNA, the CDR3 is TGTGCCAGCAGCCAAGTATCCGCCAGGAAAACAAATGAAAAACTGTTTTTT. Residues: CASSQVSARKTNEKLFF.

This CDR3 is CASSASTVTGELFF. The CDR3 nucleotides are TGTGCCAGCAGCGCCTCGACAGTCACCGGGGAGCTGTTTTTT. The rearrangement uses TRBV9 and TRBJ2-2; tentatively, D is TRBD1 (5 bases). V was trimmed by 3 bases and J by 4 bases, leaving 10 bases between them. The CDR3 consists of 14 residues. Germline assignment: CDR1 SGDLS and CDR2 YYNGEE.

This clonotype was detected a few times. V is TRBV7-2 and J is TRBJ2-2, with TRBD2 matching over 8 bases. CDR3 length: 14 amino acids. Germline assignment: CDR1 SGHTA and CDR2 FQGNSA. Trimming cost V 3 bases and J 6 bases; bases outside gene matches: 3. In DNA form, the CDR3 reads TGTGCCAGCAGCTTTATTAGCGGGGCCGGGGAGCTGTTTTTT. It codes for CASSFISGAGELFF.

The chain carries TRBV4-2 and TRBJ2-4; tentatively, D is TRBD1 (5 bases). CDR1 and CDR2 (germline): LGHNA, YNFKEQ. Trimming cost V 4 bases and J 0 bases, with 13 bases left between them. The CDR3 covers 16 residues. The CDR3 spells CASSPTPQGAKNIQYF. CDR3 bases: TGTGCCAGCAGCCCCACCCCCCAGGGAGCCAAAAACATTCAGTACTTC.

This clonotype was seen a single time. V and J are TRBV5-1 and TRBJ1-3; TRBD1 aligns across 7 bases. This CDR3 is 17 amino acids long. J was trimmed by 0 bases and V by 4 bases; bases with no gene match: 10. CDR1 SGHRS and CDR2 YFSETQ come from the germline V gene. The DNA for the CDR3 is TGCGCCAGCAGCCGTTCCGGGACAGCCCTCTCTGGAAACACCATATATTTT. It encodes CASSRSGTALSGNTIYF.

The gene calls are TRBV25-1 and TRBJ2-6; D unresolved. The CDR3 runs to 14 residues. Germline V lookup: CDR1 MGHDK, CDR2 SYGVNS. Trimming took off 4 bases at V and 3 bases at J, with 7 bases between the two ends. The CDR3 bases are TGTGCCAGCAGTGCCTCTGGTGGGGCCAACGTCCTGACTTTC. Translated, it gives CASSASGGANVLTF.

A few counts support this clonotype. The rearrangement links TRBV5-5 to TRBJ1-2; maybe TRBD1 (5 bases). Trimming left V 6 bases short and J 5 bases short, with 20 bases between. CDR1 and CDR2 (germline): SGHKS, YYEKEE (reference sequence). The CDR3 length is 15 residues. The chain's CDR3 is CASTPRAGGGYGYTF. In DNA form, the CDR3 reads TGTGCCAGCACCCCTCGCGCGGGGGGTGGGTATGGCTACACCTTC.

The genes are TRBV12-3 or TRBV12-4 and TRBJ2-7; D unresolved. The CDR3 runs 14 residues. V dropped 2 bases and J dropped 5 bases, with 13 bases sitting between them. The DNA for the CDR3 is TGTGCCAGCAGTTTAAGTTCGCCGAATCACGAGCAGTACTTC. Protein: CASSLSSPNHEQYF.

The V gene is TRBV7-3, the J gene TRBJ2-3; D tentatively fits TRBD1 or TRBD2 (6 bases each). This CDR3 spans 16 amino acids. The germline V gene has CDR1 SGHTA and CDR2 FQGTGA. V lost 1 base to trimming and J lost 5 bases, with 16 bases between them. The DNA of the CDR3 is TGTGCCAGCAGCTTAAGACCCTCGGGGGCCGAAGATACGCAGTATTTT. Protein sequence: CASSLRPSGAEDTQYF.